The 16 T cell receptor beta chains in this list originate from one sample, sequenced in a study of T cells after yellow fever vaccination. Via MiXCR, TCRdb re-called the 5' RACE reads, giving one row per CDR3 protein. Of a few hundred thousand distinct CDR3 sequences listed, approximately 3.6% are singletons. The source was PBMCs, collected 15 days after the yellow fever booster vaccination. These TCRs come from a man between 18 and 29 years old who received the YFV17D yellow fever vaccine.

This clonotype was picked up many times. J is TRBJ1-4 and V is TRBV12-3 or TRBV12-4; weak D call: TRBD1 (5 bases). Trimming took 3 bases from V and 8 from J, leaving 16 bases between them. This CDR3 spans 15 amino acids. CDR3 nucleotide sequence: TGTGCCAGCAGTTTGGGGGACGCCCGCGGGGAAAAACTGTTTTTT. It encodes CASSLGDARGEKLFF.

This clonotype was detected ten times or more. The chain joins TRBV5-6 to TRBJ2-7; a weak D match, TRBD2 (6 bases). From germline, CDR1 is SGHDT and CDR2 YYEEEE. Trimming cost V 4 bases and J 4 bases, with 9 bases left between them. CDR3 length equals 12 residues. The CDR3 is CASSVREYEQYV. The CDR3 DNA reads TGTGCCAGCAGCGTCCGGGAGTACGAGCAGTACGTC.

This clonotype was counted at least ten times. The CDR3 DNA reads TGCGCCAGCAGCTTGCAAGGGACTACTGAAGAGACCCAGTACTTC. It encodes CASSLQGTTEETQYF. This chain links TRBV5-1 with TRBJ2-5; 7 bases are a match to TRBD2. Germline values: CDR1 SGHRS, CDR2 YFSETQ. V gave up 1 base and J gave up 3 bases; unmatched junction bases: 6. The CDR3 totals 15 residues.

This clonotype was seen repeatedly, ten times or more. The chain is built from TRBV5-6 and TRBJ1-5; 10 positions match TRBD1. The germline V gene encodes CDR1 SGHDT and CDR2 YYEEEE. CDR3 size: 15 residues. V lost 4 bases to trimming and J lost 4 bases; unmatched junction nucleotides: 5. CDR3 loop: CASSTWDRGNQPQHF. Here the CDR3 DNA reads TGTGCCAGCAGCACCTGGGACAGGGGAAATCAGCCCCAGCATTTT.

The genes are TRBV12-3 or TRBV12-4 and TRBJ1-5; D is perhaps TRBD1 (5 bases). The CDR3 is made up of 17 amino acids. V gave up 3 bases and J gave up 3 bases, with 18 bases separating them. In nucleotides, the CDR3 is TGTGCCAGCAGTTTGGGACCACCTCGACCCCCCAATCAGCCCCAGCATTTT. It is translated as CASSLGPPRPPNQPQHF.

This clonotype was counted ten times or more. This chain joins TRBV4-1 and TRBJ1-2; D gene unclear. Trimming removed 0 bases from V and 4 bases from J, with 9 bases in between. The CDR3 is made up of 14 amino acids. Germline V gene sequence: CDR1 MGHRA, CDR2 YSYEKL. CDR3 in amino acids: CASSQDWGTYGYTF. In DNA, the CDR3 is TGCGCCAGCAGCCAAGATTGGGGAACCTATGGCTACACCTTC.

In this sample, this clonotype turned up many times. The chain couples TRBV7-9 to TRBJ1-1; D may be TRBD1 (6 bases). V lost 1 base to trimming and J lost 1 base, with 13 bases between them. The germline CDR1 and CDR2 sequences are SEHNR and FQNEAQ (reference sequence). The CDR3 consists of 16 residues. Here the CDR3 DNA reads TGTGCCAGCAGCTTAGTAGGGGGGTCGCAGAACACTGAAGCTTTCTTT. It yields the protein CASSLVGGSQNTEAFF.

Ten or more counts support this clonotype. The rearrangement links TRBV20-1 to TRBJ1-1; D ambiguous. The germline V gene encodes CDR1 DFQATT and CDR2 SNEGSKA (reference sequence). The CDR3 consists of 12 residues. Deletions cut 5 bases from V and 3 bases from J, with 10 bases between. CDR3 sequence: CSAGRGDTEAFF. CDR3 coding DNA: TGCAGTGCTGGCCGCGGGGACACTGAAGCTTTCTTT.

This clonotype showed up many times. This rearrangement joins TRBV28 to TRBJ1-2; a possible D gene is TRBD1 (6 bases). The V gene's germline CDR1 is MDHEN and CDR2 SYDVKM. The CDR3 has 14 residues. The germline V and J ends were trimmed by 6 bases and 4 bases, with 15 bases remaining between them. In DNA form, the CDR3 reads TGTGCCAGCAGCCAGGGGCCCCCGTTCTATGGCTACACCTTC. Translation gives CASSQGPPFYGYTF.

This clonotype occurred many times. CDR3 sequence reads: CASSIEKRQALSYEQYV. The CDR3 nucleotides are TGTGCCAGTAGTATAGAGAAGCGCCAAGCCCTCTCCTACGAGCAGTACGTC. The chain carries TRBV19 and TRBJ2-7; D is ambiguous. CDR3 size: 17 residues. V was shortened by 0 bases and J by 0 bases, with 15 bases between the two germline ends. CDR1 LNHDA and CDR2 SQIVND come from the germline V gene (reference sequence).

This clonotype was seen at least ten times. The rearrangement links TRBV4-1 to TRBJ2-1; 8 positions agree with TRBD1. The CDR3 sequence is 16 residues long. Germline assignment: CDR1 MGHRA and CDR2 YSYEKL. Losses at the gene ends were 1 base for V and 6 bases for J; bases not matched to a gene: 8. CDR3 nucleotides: TGCGCCAGCAGCCAAGGCCCGACAGGGGCGCTCAATGAGCAGTTCTTC. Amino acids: CASSQGPTGALNEQFF.

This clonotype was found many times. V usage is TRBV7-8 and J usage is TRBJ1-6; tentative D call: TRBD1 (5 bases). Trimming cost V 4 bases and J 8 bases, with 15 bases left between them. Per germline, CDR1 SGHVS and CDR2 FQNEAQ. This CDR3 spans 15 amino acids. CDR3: CASSSPGGGYSPLHF. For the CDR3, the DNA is TGTGCCAGCAGCTCCCCCGGGGGAGGGTATTCACCCCTCCACTTT. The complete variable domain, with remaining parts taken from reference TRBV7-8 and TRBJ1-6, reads GAGVSQSPRYKVAKRGQDVALRCDPISGHVSLFWYQQALGQGPEFLTYFQNEAQLDKSGLPSDRFFAERPEGSVSTLKIQRTQQEDSAVYLCASSSPGGGYSPLHFGNGTRLTVT.

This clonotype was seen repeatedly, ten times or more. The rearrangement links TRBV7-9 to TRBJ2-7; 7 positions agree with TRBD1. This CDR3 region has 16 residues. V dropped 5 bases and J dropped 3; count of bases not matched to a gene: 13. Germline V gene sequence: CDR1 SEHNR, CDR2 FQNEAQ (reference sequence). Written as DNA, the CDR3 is TGTGCCAGCAGCCCTCCCCGGGGACAGCAAAACTACGAGCAGTACGTC. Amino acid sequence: CASSPPRGQQNYEQYV.

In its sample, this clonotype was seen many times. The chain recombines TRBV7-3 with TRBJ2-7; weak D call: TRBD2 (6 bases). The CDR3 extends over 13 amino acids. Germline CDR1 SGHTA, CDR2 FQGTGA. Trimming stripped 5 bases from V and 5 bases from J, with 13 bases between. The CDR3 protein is CASSTGLGDEQYF. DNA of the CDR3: TGTGCCAGCAGCACGGGACTGGGCGACGAGCAGTACTTC.

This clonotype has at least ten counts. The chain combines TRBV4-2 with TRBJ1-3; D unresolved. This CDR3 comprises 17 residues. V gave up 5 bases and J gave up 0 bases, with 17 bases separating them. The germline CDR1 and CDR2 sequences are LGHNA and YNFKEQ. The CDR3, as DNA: TGTGCCAGCAGCGCCCGACGCTGGAATAACTCTGGAAACACCATATATTTT. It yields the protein CASSARRWNNSGNTIYF.

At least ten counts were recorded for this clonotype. In nucleotides, the CDR3 is TGTGCCAGCAGCTTCCGGAGTCCTGGGGCCAACGTCCTGACTTTC. Translated, it gives CASSFRSPGANVLTF. The chain uses TRBV7-8 and TRBJ2-6, with D hard to call. The V end was cut by 3 bases, the J end by 2 bases, with 8 bases between. The V gene's germline CDR1 is SGHVS and CDR2 FQNEAQ. The CDR3 length is 15 residues.